A single sample is the source of the 14 T cell receptor beta chains below, sequenced in a study of Ad26.COV2.S vaccination and SARS-CoV-2 variants. Treatment of the sample: roughly 19 received Ad26.COV2.S at low or high dose, single or two shots; roughly five received placebo; per-sample allocation not given. Repertoires come from day 63 after the first vaccine or placebo injection. Repertoires were generated with immunoSEQ multiplex PCR, while TCRdb's copy carries only in-frame clones and drops some. The sample comprises fewer than 800,000 clones, roughly 90% of which are singletons, and about 1.5% rests with the top ten. Specimen: peripheral blood, collected in a trial of Ad26.COV2.S vaccine versus placebo. The receptor source for this set is a person between 18 and 60 years old who received the Ad26.COV2.S COVID-19 vaccine or a placebo.

The gene calls are TRBV30 and TRBJ1-4; D gene uncertain. V was trimmed by 6 bases and J by 3 bases, leaving 11 bases between them. Germline V lookup: CDR1 GTSNPN, CDR2 SVGIG (reference sequence). The CDR3 consists of 13 residues. CDR3: CACRTPPNEKLFF. The DNA for the CDR3 is TGTGCCTGCCGGACTCCACCTAATGAAAAACTGTTTTTT.

This chain connects TRBV4-2 to TRBJ1-3, with a possible D match to TRBD1 (5 bases). V was cut by 1 base and J by 0 bases, with 19 bases left in between. This CDR3 has 19 residues. The germline V gene encodes CDR1 LGHNA and CDR2 YNFKEQ. CDR3 residues: CASSQVDPGRASSGNTIYF. For the CDR3, the DNA is TGTGCCAGCAGCCAAGTGGACCCGGGACGGGCATCCTCTGGAAACACCATATATTTT.

This clone was detected only once. The chain is built from TRBV5-1 and TRBJ1-1; no reliable D call. Germline assignment: CDR1 SGHRS and CDR2 YFSETQ. Deletions cut 1 base from V and 4 bases from J, with 11 bases between. The CDR3 consists of 14 residues. CDR3 bases: TGCGCCAGCAGCTTGTTTCAGGAGGGCACTGAAGCTTTCTTT. This gives the protein CASSLFQEGTEAFF.

V gene TRBV7-2 combines with J gene TRBJ2-3, with 9 bases lining up with TRBD2. Per germline, CDR1 SGHTA and CDR2 FQGNSA. This CDR3 spans 16 amino acids. The trim removed 3 bases at V and 3 bases at J, leaving 7 bases unmatched. This CDR3 reads CASSFVAGAPTDTQYF. CDR3 DNA: TGTGCCAGCAGCTTTGTAGCGGGGGCCCCGACAGATACGCAGTATTTT.

The chain recombines TRBV25-1 with TRBJ2-5; 10 nucleotides line up with TRBD2. The CDR3 covers 17 residues. From germline, CDR1 is MGHDK and CDR2 SYGVNS. Germline trimming cut 1 base from V and 0 bases from J; bases unmatched to any gene: 5. As DNA, the CDR3 is TGTGCCAGCAGTGAATTCGCTAGCGGGGGTTACCAAGAGACCCAGTACTTC. It is translated as CASSEFASGGYQETQYF.

This chain links TRBV4-2 with TRBJ2-1, with D perhaps TRBD1 or TRBD2 (5 bases each). CDR3 size: 15 residues. Germline V gene data show CDR1 as LGHNA and CDR2 as YNFKEQ. Trimming shortened V by 3 bases and J by 0 bases, and 9 bases separated the two germline ends. In DNA, the CDR3 is TGTGCCAGCAGCCAGTCAGGGAGCTCCTACAATGAGCAGTTCTTC. This codes for CASSQSGSSYNEQFF.

V and J are TRBV20-1 and TRBJ2-2; a possible D gene is TRBD2 (7 bases). V lost 3 bases to trimming and J lost 7 bases, with 18 bases between them. From germline, CDR1 is DFQATT and CDR2 SNEGSKA (reference sequence). The CDR3 has 15 residues. For the CDR3, the DNA is TGCAGTGCTAGTCCCCTAGGGGGGGGGAACGGGGAGCTGTTTTTT. Its protein product is CSASPLGGGNGELFF.

The V and J genes are TRBV24-1 and TRBJ1-5; perhaps TRBD1 as D (6 bases). CDR1 KGHDR and CDR2 SFDVKD come from the germline V gene. The CDR3 extends over 15 amino acids. V shed 11 bases and J shed 0 bases, with 16 bases lying between them. The CDR3 DNA reads as TGTGCCAAGTCGCCGACAGGCGCTAGCAATCAGCCCCAGCATTTT. Protein: CAKSPTGASNQPQHF.

This chain joins TRBV4-3 and TRBJ2-5, with TRBD1 matching 9 bases. CDR3 size: 15 residues. Germline assignment: CDR1 LGHNA and CDR2 YSLEER. V shed 3 bases and J 3 bases; nucleotides not matched to a gene: 5. The DNA of the CDR3 is TGCGCCAGCAGCCAGAGAAGGACAGGGGAAGAGACCCAGTACTTC. Its translation is CASSQRRTGEETQYF.

This chain links TRBV30 with TRBJ2-2, with 9 bases fitting TRBD2. The CDR3 runs to 16 residues. Looked up from germline, CDR1 is GTSNPN and CDR2 is SVGIG (reference sequence). V shed 2 bases, J shed 4 bases, and the junction held 8 bases outside the gene matches. The CDR3 spells CAWSIQRGAGTGELFF. The DNA of the CDR3 is TGTGCCTGGAGTATCCAGCGGGGGGCGGGCACCGGGGAGCTGTTTTTT.

The J gene is TRBJ2-6, the V gene TRBV7-2, with D perhaps TRBD1 (6 bases). The CDR3 is 18 amino acids. Trimming removed 4 bases from V and 0 bases from J, with 16 bases in between. Germline loops: CDR1 SGHTA, CDR2 FQGNSA. DNA for the CDR3: TGTGCCAGCAGCTCCGGGACAAAAGTTACCTCTGGGGCCAACGTCCTGACTTTC. Its protein is CASSSGTKVTSGANVLTF. Supplemented by reference TRBV7-2 and TRBJ2-6, the full variable domain reads GAGVSQSPSNKVTEKGKDVELRCDPISGHTALYWYRQSLGQGLEFLIYFQGNSAPDKSGLPSDRFSAERTGGSVSTLTIQRTQQEDSAVYLCASSSGTKVTSGANVLTFGAGSRLTVL.

The rearrangement links TRBV7-2 to TRBJ2-7, with 11 nucleotides matching TRBD2. Germline V gives CDR1 SGHTA, CDR2 FQGNSA. The V gene end was trimmed by 4 bases and the J gene end by 6 bases; junction bases not matched to a gene: 5. CDR3 length equals 14 residues. CDR3 in DNA: TGTGCCAGCAGCTACTTAGCGGGGGGGCTCGAGCAGTACTTC. This encodes CASSYLAGGLEQYF.

The chain is built from TRBV18 and TRBJ1-2; 7 nucleotides match TRBD1. V dropped 2 bases and J dropped 8; count of bases not matched to a gene: 8. CDR3 length: 14 amino acids. Germline V gene sequence: CDR1 KGHSH, CDR2 LQKENI. CDR3 sequence reads: CASSPIRQGEGYTF. Here the CDR3 DNA reads TGTGCCAGCTCACCAATTCGACAGGGAGAGGGCTACACCTTC.

The genes are TRBV15 and TRBJ2-7, with TRBD1 identical over 8 bases. V shed 5 bases and J 3 bases; nucleotides not matched to a gene: 6. Germline values: CDR1 LNHNV, CDR2 YYDKDF (reference sequence). The CDR3 consists of 14 residues. The CDR3 spells CATSLRTGSYEQYF. DNA for the CDR3: TGTGCCACCAGCTTACGGACAGGGAGCTACGAGCAGTACTTC.